This entry lists 4 T cell receptor beta chains sequenced from one sample in a study of circulating and synovial CD4+ cells in juvenile arthritis. Assay used: immunoSEQ multiplex PCR; TCRdb lists only in-frame clones, some missing. The sample lists a few thousand clones; 84% were seen once. The sample taken for sequencing was CD4+ T cells from synovial fluid. The receptors originated from a human donor with juvenile idiopathic arthritis.

The chain uses TRBV7-8 and TRBJ1-6; TRBD1 might be the D (5 bases). Germline V lookup: CDR1 SGHVS, CDR2 FQNEAQ. This CDR3 is built from 13 residues. The V end lost 1 base, the J end lost 15 bases, and 13 bases lay between the germline ends. Here the CDR3 reads CASSLEQGSLLHF. The CDR3 region has the DNA TGTGCCAGCAGCTTAGAGCAGGGAAGTCTCCTCCACTTT.

The genes are TRBV19 and TRBJ1-1, with 10 bases matching TRBD1. Trimming at V came to 3 bases and at J to 4 bases, leaving 2 bases not matched to a gene. Germline V CDR1 and CDR2: LNHDA, SQIVND (reference sequence). CDR3 length equals 14 residues. CDR3 DNA: TGTGCCAGTAGTATGACAGGGGGCTTCACTGAAGCTTTCTTT. Translated: CASSMTGGFTEAFF.

The chain has TRBV6-6 and TRBJ1-5, with 7 bases fitting TRBD1. Trimming took 5 bases from V and 5 from J; bases not matched to a gene: 6. The CDR3 extends over 14 amino acids. Germline V CDR1 and CDR2: MNHNY, SVGAGI (reference sequence). The CDR3 region is CASSAGQAYQPQHF. The CDR3 DNA reads TGTGCCAGCAGTGCTGGACAGGCATATCAGCCCCAGCATTTT.

The rearrangement uses TRBV18 and TRBJ2-3, with TRBD2 matching over 10 bases. The J segment lost 2 bases and the V segment lost 2 bases, leaving 4 bases of the junction unmatched. The CDR3 covers 16 residues. Germline loops: CDR1 KGHSH, CDR2 LQKENI. The CDR3 region is CASSPTSGGATDTQYF. The DNA for the CDR3 is TGTGCCAGCTCACCAACCAGCGGGGGGGCCACAGATACGCAGTATTTT.